These 28 T cell receptor delta chains originate from one sample sequenced in a study of gamma-delta chains in newborns, infants, children. TCRdb redid clone calling on the reads using CATT. The sample has 7,000 or so delta-chain clones, around 11% seen once; the top ten hold around 7.5%. Sequenced: blood. These receptors were taken from a child who was a newborn, infant or young child, either healthy, febrile or measles-vaccinated (not recorded which).

This rearrangement joins TRDV2 to TRDJ1; 13 bases line up with TRDD3. The CDR3 covers 21 residues. CDR1 and CDR2 (germline): GEAIGNYY, EKD. The trim removed 3 bases at V and 3 bases at J, leaving 21 bases unmatched. CDR3 in amino acids: CACDGITGGYEYRAAPDKLIF. The CDR3 DNA is TGTGCCTGTGACGGAATAACTGGGGGATACGAGTACAGAGCAGCGCCCGATAAACTCATCTTT.

V gene TRDV2 combines with J gene TRDJ3; TRDD3 agrees at 11 bases. Here the J gene came from matching the DNA to germline, since TCRdb omits it. CDR3 length: 21 residues. Germline V gives CDR1 GEAIGNYY, CDR2 EKD. The ends lost 0 bases at V and 1 base at J; junction bases unmatched: 10. CDR3 nucleotide sequence: TGTGCCTGTGACACCGCGGCCGTGGGGGATACGTTATCCTGGGACACCCGACAGATGTTTTTC. Its protein is CACDTAAVGDTLSWDTRQMFF.

The chain combines TRDV2 with TRDJ3, with 7 positions matching TRDD3. This CDR3 has 20 residues. The V gene end was trimmed by 0 bases and the J gene end by 0 bases; junction bases not matched to a gene: 10. The germline V gene encodes CDR1 GEAIGNYY and CDR2 EKD. The CDR3 loop reads CACDTGNWGPGSWDTRQMFF. The CDR3 DNA sequence: TGTGCCTGTGACACCGGGAACTGGGGTCCCGGCTCCTGGGACACCCGACAGATGTTTTTC.

This clone is termed large. Other DNA variants within this sample encode the same CDR3. This chain connects TRDV2 to TRDJ1; unclear D gene. The V gene lost 3 bases and the J gene lost 0 bases, with 10 bases spanning the gap. Germline values: CDR1 GEAIGNYY, CDR2 EKD. There are 14 residues in the CDR3. CDR3 loop: CACDALKYTDKLIF. The CDR3, as DNA: TGTGCCTGTGACGCGCTAAAGTACACCGATAAACTCATCTTT.

This clone counts as large. This chain links TRDV2 with TRDJ1; D possibly corresponds to TRDD2 (5 bases). The CDR3 covers 16 residues. Germline assignment: CDR1 GEAIGNYY and CDR2 EKD. Trimming left V 0 bases short and J 1 base short, with 14 bases between. The DNA for the CDR3 is TGTGCCTGTGACACCTCCTTCGGCCCGAGCACCGATAAACTCATCTTT. It encodes CACDTSFGPSTDKLIF.

This clone was counted between two and nine times. A far larger clone differs by one base, so this is likely a read error. Other DNA sequences in this sample translate to the same CDR3. The chain carries TRDV2 and TRDJ1, with 12 bases identical to TRDD3. After removal of 7 bases from V and 3 bases from J, the junction contained 8 bases not matched to a gene. The CDR3 has 15 amino acids. Germline CDR1 and CDR2: GEAIGNYY and EKD. The CDR3 bases are TGTGCCTGCGACCTACTGGGGGATACTTCCGATAAACTCATCTTT. Residues: CACDLLGDTSDKLIF.

About this clone itself: Possible read error: a much larger clone is one base away. The sample carries other DNA sequences with the same CDR3. This chain joins TRDV2 and TRDJ3, with 8 nucleotides matching TRDD3. The ends lost 0 bases at V and 0 bases at J; junction bases unmatched: 3. CDR3 length: 18 residues. The germline gives CDR1 GEAIGNYY, CDR2 EKD. The CDR3 reads CACDTGGYSSWDTRQMFF. CDR3 DNA: TGTGCCTGTGACACCGGGGGATATAGCTCCTGGGACACCCGACAGATGTTTTTC.

This clone was seen a few times. A read error may be the cause here, since a much bigger clone is one base away. The chain couples TRDV2 to TRDJ3; TRDD3 matches 9 bases. The CDR3 covers 19 residues. Germline V gives CDR1 GEAIGNYY, CDR2 EKD. CDR3 amino acids: CACDTLLGDSSWGTRQMFF. In DNA form, the CDR3 reads TGTGCCTGTGACACCCTACTGGGGGACAGCTCCTGGGGCACCCGACAGATGTTTTTC.

The sample holds a few counts of this clone. V is TRDV2 and J is TRDJ3, with TRDD3 identical over 13 bases. J lost 4 bases, V lost 0 bases, and 14 bases had no gene match. Germline V gene sequence: CDR1 GEAIGNYY, CDR2 EKD. The CDR3 runs 22 residues. Here the CDR3 reads CACDTVETGGYENSWDTRQMFF. CDR3 sequence (DNA): TGTGCCTGTGACACCGTCGAAACTGGGGGATACGAAAACTCTTGGGACACCCGACAGATGTTTTTC.

This clone has just a few counts. The chain recombines TRDV2 with TRDJ1, with TRDD3 identical over 12 bases. Germline V gene sequence: CDR1 GEAIGNYY, CDR2 EKD. This CDR3 comprises 18 residues. With V trimmed by 0 bases and J by 2 bases, 9 bases remained unmatched. The CDR3, as DNA: TGTGCCTGTGACACCGTACTGGGGGATACCCATACGACCGATAAACTCATCTTT. It specifies CACDTVLGDTHTTDKLIF.

This chain links TRDV2 with TRDJ2; TRDD3 aligns across 9 bases. Germline V gives CDR1 GEAIGNYY, CDR2 EKD. The CDR3 covers 16 residues. The trim removed 0 bases at V and 2 bases at J, leaving 3 bases unmatched. CDR3 in DNA: TGTGCCTGTGACACCGTGGGGGGATACTTGACAGCACAACTCTTCTTT. This translates into CACDTVGGYLTAQLFF.

A remark on this clone: For this DNA, TCRdb reports the protein of a much larger clone, which diverges at residue 4, most likely from a read error; the protein presented here is translated directly from the DNA. This sequence joins TRDV2 and TRDJ1, with a weak D call TRDD2 (5 bases). There are 14 residues in the CDR3. The V gene's germline CDR1 is GEAIGNYY and CDR2 EKD. The CDR3 coding sequence is TGTGCCTGTGGCACCCTTCAGTACACCGATAAACTCATCTTT. Translating gives CACGTLQYTDKLIF.

This clone is categorized as medium-sized. The rearrangement links TRDV2 to TRDJ1, with D possibly TRDD3 on 6 matching bases. V was pared by 3 bases and J by 0 bases, with 25 bases between. The CDR3 has 19 residues. In germline, CDR1 is GEAIGNYY, CDR2 EKD. CDR3 in DNA: TGTGCCTGTGACCCCATCCCTTTTAGCCTGGGGACGTACACCGATAAACTCATCTTT. It codes for CACDPIPFSLGTYTDKLIF.

The CDR3 DNA reads as TGTGCCTGTGACATACTGGAGGACCCGTACACCGATAAACTCATCTTT. This encodes CACDILEDPYTDKLIF. The chain combines TRDV2 with TRDJ1, with a possible D match to TRDD3 (5 bases). The CDR3 is made up of 16 amino acids. V shed 2 bases and J shed 0 bases, with 15 bases lying between them. Germline CDR1 GEAIGNYY, CDR2 EKD.

Points on this clone: At the DNA level, this CDR3 is encoded by other sequences in the same sample as well. The rearrangement joins TRDV2 to TRDJ1; TRDD3 might be the D (5 bases). The CDR3 extends over 18 amino acids. Germline V gene data show CDR1 as GEAIGNYY and CDR2 as EKD. The V end was cut by 1 base, the J end by 3 bases, with 23 bases between. The CDR3 nucleotides are TGTGCCTGTGACACGATGGATCCGGATCTGGGCCACCCCGATAAACTCATCTTT. Translated: CACDTMDPDLGHPDKLIF.

With respect to this clone: The TCRdb protein and the DNA translation do not line up at residue 14; the protein shown here was made by translating the DNA. The V gene is TRDV2, the J gene TRDJ2, with 9 bases identical to TRDD3. CDR3 length equals 16 residues. Germline V gives CDR1 GEAIGNYY, CDR2 EKD. The CDR3 reads CACDTVGGYLTAQPFF. In DNA, the CDR3 is TGTGCCTGTGACACCGTGGGGGGATACTTGACAGCACAACCCTTCTTT.

This chain links TRDV2 with TRDJ3; 12 bases fit TRDD3. Germline assignment: CDR1 GEAIGNYY and CDR2 EKD. The V and J ends lost 0 bases and 0 bases, in that order; junction bases with no gene match: 11. The CDR3 is 22 residues long. The CDR3 reads CACDTLLGDTTPRSWDTRQMFF. In DNA, the CDR3 is TGTGCCTGTGACACCTTACTGGGGGATACAACCCCGCGCTCCTGGGACACCCGACAGATGTTTTTC.

Of note for this clone: Given a much more abundant clone one base away, this may be a read error. Other DNA sequences in this sample translate to the same CDR3. J is TRDJ1 and V is TRDV2; D may be TRDD3 (5 bases). CDR3 length: 16 amino acids. Trimming removed 2 bases at V and 0 bases at J, with 15 bases between. Germline lookup yields CDR1 GEAIGNYY and CDR2 EKD. Here the CDR3 reads CACDIVGIPYTDKLIF. The CDR3 DNA is TGTGCCTGTGACATAGTAGGGATCCCATACACCGATAAACTCATCTTT.

Notes on this clone: The mismatch at residue 7 between this DNA's translation and the TCRdb protein of a much larger clone likely reflects a read error; the protein shown is translated from the DNA. The V and J genes are TRDV2 and TRDJ2; TRDD3 is a possible D gene (5 bases). This CDR3 contains 14 residues. V was shortened by 3 bases and J by 5 bases, with 12 bases between the two germline ends. The germline V gene encodes CDR1 GEAIGNYY and CDR2 EKD. Written as DNA, the CDR3 is TGTGCCTGTGACGTACTGTGGGATACAGCACAACTCTTCTTT. It codes for CACDVLWDTAQLFF.

This clone occurred a few times. The chain carries TRDV2 and TRDJ1; tentatively, D is TRDD3 (6 bases). Germline V gene data show CDR1 as GEAIGNYY and CDR2 as EKD. This CDR3 has 14 amino acids. V was trimmed by 3 bases and J by 4 bases, leaving 14 bases between them. The CDR3 region has the DNA TGTGCCTGTGACCAATTGTTGGGGGGCGATAAACTCATCTTT. It codes for CACDQLLGGDKLIF.

To note about this clone: This likely stems from a read error, as it lies one base from a far larger clone. At the DNA level, this CDR3 is encoded by other sequences in the same sample as well. The chain uses TRDV2 and TRDJ2; D may be TRDD3 (6 bases). Germline V gives CDR1 GEAIGNYY, CDR2 EKD. The CDR3 has 15 residues. Trimming shortened V by 2 bases and J by 8 bases, and 17 bases separated the two germline ends. CDR3 nucleotides: TGTGCCTGTGACAGCTTGGGGGCTCTCACGGCACAACTCTTCTTT. It translates to CACDSLGALTAQLFF.

This clone was picked up a small number of times. Relative to the germline gene, one junction end is altered; a read error may explain this. V and J are TRDV2 and TRDJ3; 13 bases align to TRDD3. Since TCRdb gives no J gene, matching the DNA to germline was used here to assign it. The CDR3 totals 22 residues. The germline CDR1 and CDR2 sequences are GEAIGNYY and EKD. CDR3 loop: CACDPTLLGDTRGTWDTRKMFF. In nucleotides, the CDR3 is TGTGCCTGTGACCCCACCTTACTGGGGGATACGCGCGGGACCTGGGACACCCGAAAGATGTTTTTC.

This clone has only one observation. The genes are TRDV2 and TRDJ1; 10 bases agree with TRDD3. No J segment appears in TCRdb, so it was assigned here by matching the sequence to germline. The V gene end was trimmed by 3 bases and the J gene end by 0 bases; junction bases not matched to a gene: 12. This CDR3 region has 18 residues. The germline V gene encodes CDR1 GEAIGNYY and CDR2 EKD. The CDR3 reads CACDQLGDQGTYTDKLIF. The CDR3 nucleotides are TGTGCCTGTGACCAACTGGGGGATCAGGGTACGTACACCGATAAACTCATCTTT.

Concerning this clone: This sequence may be a read error, since a much larger clone differs from it by one base. Additional DNA sequences in this sample encode the identical CDR3. This rearrangement joins TRDV2 to TRDJ1; 11 nucleotides line up with TRDD3. Per germline, CDR1 GEAIGNYY and CDR2 EKD. The CDR3 has 17 amino acids. CDR3 sequence reads: CACDSLLGDRYTDKLIF. For the CDR3, the DNA is TGTGCCTGTGACTCTCTACTGGGGGATAGGTACACCGATAAACTCATCTTC.

This clone has only a few counts. The rearrangement uses TRDV2 and TRDJ2, with 10 bases identical to TRDD3. The CDR3 extends over 15 amino acids. Germline V gene lookup returns CDR1 GEAIGNYY and CDR2 EKD. With V trimmed by 0 bases and J by 6 bases, 3 bases remained unmatched. The CDR3 region has the DNA TGTGCCTGTGACACCGTAGGGGGATACGCAGCACAACTCTTCTTT. It yields the protein CACDTVGGYAAQLFF.

In the case of this clone: An end of the junction differs from the germline gene, which may be a read error. This CDR3 is also generated by other DNA sequences in the sample. The chain recombines TRDV2 with TRDJ2; TRDD3 matches 10 bases. In germline, CDR1 is GEAIGNYY, CDR2 EKD. CDR3 length: 16 amino acids. The CDR3 nucleotides are TGTGCCTGTGACACACTGGGGGATGCTTTGACGGCACAACTCTTCTTT. This sequence encodes CACDTLGDALTAQLFF.

Remarks on this clone: This clone may be a read error of a much larger clone one base away. No V gene was called, though TRDJ1 was called as the J gene; TRDD3 is the table's D call and was not checked against the DNA. CDR3 size: 21 residues. The CDR3 nucleotides read TGTGCCTGTGACACTGTACGTACTGGGGGTGAGCCCGTGCTTCACACCGATAAACTCATCTTT. Its translation: CACDTVRTGGEPVLHTDKLIF.

This clone was counted between two and nine times. The V and J genes are TRDV2 and TRDJ1, with 12 bases that match TRDD3. The CDR3 extends over 20 amino acids. The ends lost 3 bases at V and 3 bases at J; junction bases unmatched: 19. Germline V gives CDR1 GEAIGNYY, CDR2 EKD. Written as DNA, the CDR3 is TGTGCCTGTGACCCCCTACCGGGGAGTACTGGGGGATACTTAGCCGATAAACTCATCTTT. Its protein product is CACDPLPGSTGGYLADKLIF.